Listed here are 15 T cell receptor beta chains from one sample, sequenced in a study of early T cells in non-severe SARS-CoV-2 infection. TCRdb ran MiXCR on the 5' RACE reads and lists one entry per CDR3 protein. The sample includes around 39,000 distinct CDR3 sequences, about 8% seen only once; the top ten take around an eighth. The sequencing used whole blood, collected at baseline. Receptor source: an adult who was a healthcare worker with PCR-confirmed SARS-CoV-2 infection or an uninfected control (not recorded which).

This clonotype was counted at least ten times. The chain links TRBV20-1 to TRBJ1-6, with D maybe TRBD1 (5 bases). CDR1 DFQATT and CDR2 SNEGSKA come from the germline V gene (reference sequence). The germline V and J ends were trimmed by 5 bases and 6 bases, with 14 bases remaining between them. This CDR3 has 14 residues. The CDR3 coding sequence is TGCAGTGCTCGAGGGAGTGGGACTAATTCACCCCTCCACTTT. This sequence encodes CSARGSGTNSPLHF.

This clonotype has a handful of counts. The V and J genes are TRBV5-4 and TRBJ1-3, with 8 bases lining up with TRBD1. V trimming: 3 bases; J trimming: 2 bases; junction bases outside the gene matches: 4. The CDR3 consists of 15 residues. CDR1 is SGHNT and CDR2 is YYREEE in the germline V gene (reference sequence). CDR3 residues: CASSSMDRAGNTIYF. The CDR3 nucleotides are TGTGCCAGCAGCTCCATGGACAGGGCTGGAAACACCATATATTTT.

This clonotype has just a few counts. This chain joins TRBV6-6 and TRBJ1-1; D unclear. The CDR3 has 12 amino acids. Per the germline V gene, CDR1 is MNHNY and CDR2 is SVGAGI (reference sequence). Trimming pared 2 bases from V and 7 bases from J, leaving 8 bases between. CDR3: CASSYEQFEAFF. The DNA of the CDR3 is TGTGCCAGCAGTTACGAACAGTTTGAAGCTTTCTTT.

As to this clonotype: A clone one base away is much larger, so this may be a read error. The V call is TRBV5-4, the J call TRBJ2-4; D ambiguous. This CDR3 comprises 14 residues. Germline V gives CDR1 SGHNT, CDR2 YYREEE (reference sequence). The CDR3, as DNA: TGTGCCAACAGCCACTCGGCAGCCAAAAACATTCAGTACTTC. It specifies CANSHSAAKNIQYF.

This clonotype has more than one count but fewer than ten. The CDR3 bases are TGTGCCAGCAGCTTAGAAGGAGCTTCGGTAGATACGCAGTATTTT. This gives the protein CASSLEGASVDTQYF. V and J are TRBV11-2 and TRBJ2-3; D ambiguous. The ends were cut back, 0 bases at V and 5 bases at J, with 12 bases in the middle. The CDR3 has 15 amino acids. The germline CDR1 and CDR2 sequences are SGHAT and FQNNGV.

The chain combines TRBV12-3 or TRBV12-4 with TRBJ2-7; 10 bases match TRBD2. Trimming removed 5 bases from V and 5 bases from J; junction bases left unmatched: 6. This CDR3 is built from 14 residues. This CDR3 is CASSRTSGRNEQYF. Here the CDR3 DNA reads TGTGCCAGCAGTCGGACTAGCGGAAGGAACGAGCAGTACTTC.

This clonotype showed up just a few times. V usage is TRBV2 and J usage is TRBJ2-4, with 7 bases aligning to TRBD1. Germline V gives CDR1 SNHLY, CDR2 FYNNEI. CDR3 size: 15 residues. V lost 3 bases to trimming and J lost 7 bases; unmatched junction nucleotides: 9. The CDR3 spells CASSDPDRAGNIQYF. The CDR3 nucleotides read TGTGCCAGCAGTGACCCAGACAGGGCTGGGAACATTCAGTACTTC.

The chain joins TRBV6-2 or TRBV6-3 to TRBJ2-6; no definite D call. The germline V gene has CDR1 MNHEY and CDR2 SVGEGT. V lost 2 bases to trimming and J lost 0 bases, with 8 bases between them. This CDR3 has 16 residues. The CDR3 region has the DNA TGTGCCAGCAGTTACCTCGGAAGCTCTGGGGCCAACGTCCTGACTTTC. It yields the protein CASSYLGSSGANVLTF.

This clonotype was detected a few times. The V call is TRBV5-4, the J call TRBJ2-2; possibly TRBD2 for D (5 bases). V was cut by 4 bases and J by 4 bases, with 17 bases left in between. Per germline, CDR1 SGHNT and CDR2 YYREEE (reference sequence). The CDR3 has 16 amino acids. The CDR3 is CASSPGLASLTGELFF. In DNA, the CDR3 is TGTGCCAGCAGCCCCGGCCTAGCTAGCCTCACCGGGGAGCTGTTTTTT.

The sample holds many counts of this clonotype. The rearrangement links TRBV7-9 to TRBJ2-7; 8 nucleotides align to TRBD1. The V and J ends lost 2 bases and 3 bases, in that order; junction bases with no gene match: 15. The CDR3 contains 18 residues. Germline V gene sequence: CDR1 SEHNR, CDR2 FQNEAQ (reference sequence). In nucleotides, the CDR3 is TGTGCCAGCAGCTTACCGCGGACAGGGCAAGGCTCCTACTACGAGCAGTACTTC. Protein sequence: CASSLPRTGQGSYYEQYF.

At least ten counts were recorded for this clonotype. The rearrangement links TRBV5-1 to TRBJ1-2, with TRBD1 matching over 7 bases. The CDR3 has 13 residues. V lost 1 base and J lost 8; bases outside the gene matches: 5. Germline assignment: CDR1 SGHRS and CDR2 YFSETQ. CDR3 DNA sequence: TGCGCCAGCAGCTTGTTCGGGACAGACGGCTACACCTTC. It yields the protein CASSLFGTDGYTF.

This clonotype turned up a few times. The V and J genes are TRBV11-2 and TRBJ2-5; D not resolved. This CDR3 is 11 amino acids long. The ends were cut back, 5 bases at V and 1 base at J, with 2 bases in the middle. The germline V gene encodes CDR1 SGHAT and CDR2 FQNNGV. CDR3 in DNA: TGTGCCAGCAGCGTCCAAGAGACCCAGTACTTC. Protein sequence: CASSVQETQYF.

There are many counts of this clonotype. This chain connects TRBV12-3 or TRBV12-4 to TRBJ1-1; 7 bases align to TRBD1. This CDR3 spans 15 amino acids. Trimming took 6 bases from V and 1 from J; bases not matched to a gene: 8. The DNA of the CDR3 is TGTGCCAGCAGCCGTACAGGGGCTAGGAACACTGAAGCTTTCTTT. Its translation is CASSRTGARNTEAFF.

The V call is TRBV2, the J call TRBJ2-5, with D possibly being TRBD2 (5 bases). Per the germline V gene, CDR1 is SNHLY and CDR2 is FYNNEI. Between the trimmed V and J ends, which lost 3 bases and 0 bases, there was a span of 11 bases. The CDR3 contains 15 residues. CDR3 in DNA: TGTGCCAGCAGTGATGACTACCTGTACCAAGAGACCCAGTACTTC. Amino acid sequence: CASSDDYLYQETQYF.

This rearrangement joins TRBV7-2 to TRBJ1-2; 7 bases line up with TRBD1. The CDR3 is 17 amino acids. Germline V gene sequence: CDR1 SGHTA, CDR2 FQGNSA. V was clipped by 5 bases and J by 4 bases; unmatched bases: 16. This CDR3 reads CASSPRPRTGASYGYTF. Written as DNA, the CDR3 is TGTGCCAGCAGCCCCCGTCCTAGAACAGGGGCGTCCTATGGCTACACCTTC.